Listed below are T cell receptor beta chains from one sample, sequenced in a study of shared clonotypes between healthy human individuals. The method was immunoSEQ multiplex PCR; TCRdb's version includes in-frame clones alone and lacks a portion of them. The sample lists around 2,000,000 clones, about 92% occurring once. The sequencing input was naive CD8+ T cells from PBMCs. The source of these receptors is a man in his late teens or twenties in good health. Some clones in this sample may be carry-over from other donors' samples. The CDR3 runs from the conserved cysteine through the conserved F or W. D genes are given only for firm matches. Size is omitted from some rows. Given values are once, few, many or a class for expanded clones.

NA	TRBD2	TRBV28	TRBJ2-3	CASSLAVSTDTQYF	TGTGCCAGCAGTCTAGCGGTTAGCACAGATACGCAGTATTTT
NA	TRBD2	TRBV27	TRBJ2-3	CASSELGLAGITDTQYF	TGTGCCAGCAGCGAACTGGGACTAGCGGGAATTACAGATACGCAGTATTTT
NA	NA	TRBV11-2	TRBJ1-1	CASSLWGVLNTEAFF	TGTGCCAGCAGCTTATGGGGGGTCCTGAACACTGAAGCTTTCTTT
NA	TRBD2	TRBV29-1	TRBJ2-1	CSAGSGSPYNEQFF	TGCAGCGCCGGTAGCGGGAGCCCCTACAATGAGCAGTTCTTC
NA	TRBD2	TRBV4-3	TRBJ2-7	CASSQAPAPLAGGIYEQYF	TGCGCCAGCAGCCAAGCCCCCGCTCCACTAGCGGGAGGAATCTACGAGCAGTACTTC
NA	NA	TRBV2	TRBJ2-5	CASRQRPRTPQETQYF	TGTGCCAGCAGGCAACGCCCCCGGACCCCACAAGAGACCCAGTACTTC
NA	TRBD2	TRBV6-5	TRBJ2-7	CASTTSGTSYEQYF	TGTGCCAGCACAACTAGCGGAACTTCCTACGAGCAGTACTTC
once	NA	TRBV28	TRBJ1-1	CASNDRRDTEAFF	TGTGCCAGCAACGACAGACGGGACACTGAAGCTTTCTTT
NA	NA	TRBV15	TRBJ2-7	CATSSTGWAREQYF	TGTGCCACCAGCAGTACAGGGTGGGCGCGGGAGCAGTACTTC
NA	NA	TRBV27	TRBJ1-1	CASSILPPPMNTEAFF	TGTGCCAGCAGTATCCTACCCCCCCCCATGAACACTGAAGCTTTCTTT
NA	NA	TRBV19	TRBJ1-2	CASSWGRPQGGYTF	TGTGCCAGTAGTTGGGGCAGACCTCAAGGGGGCTACACCTTC
once	NA	TRBV29-1	TRBJ1-3	CSVKGWSTGNTIYF	TGCAGCGTTAAAGGGTGGAGCACTGGAAACACCATATATTTT
NA	NA	TRBV19	TRBJ1-5	CASSIPVGNQPQHF	TGTGCCAGTAGTATTCCGGTGGGCAATCAGCCCCAGCATTTT
NA	TRBD2	TRBV7-3	TRBJ2-7	CASSPTSGGFYEQYF	TGTGCCAGCAGCCCGACTAGCGGGGGCTTTTACGAGCAGTACTTC
NA	NA	TRBV7-3	TRBJ1-1	CASSIWGGTEAFF	TGTGCCAGCAGCATATGGGGTGGAACTGAAGCTTTCTTT
once	TRBD1	TRBV9	TRBJ1-2	CASRPGQGALQYGYTF	TGTGCCAGCAGGCCCGGACAGGGGGCTCTCCAATATGGCTACACCTTC
NA	TRBD2	TRBV29-1	TRBJ2-1	CSVGTSGPEQFF	TGCAGCGTCGGGACTAGCGGCCCAGAGCAGTTCTTC
NA	TRBD2	TRBV7-9	TRBJ2-1	CASSSHVASGKYNEQFF	TGTGCCAGCAGCTCCCATGTGGCTAGCGGGAAATACAATGAGCAGTTCTTC
NA	TRBD1	TRBV7-3	TRBJ2-1	CASSSRDRVNEQFF	TGTGCCAGCAGCTCCAGGGACAGGGTCAATGAGCAGTTCTTC
NA	TRBD1	TRBV4-3	TRBJ2-7	CASSASDRLEEQYF	TGCGCCAGCAGCGCGTCGGACAGGCTTGAGGAGCAGTACTTC
NA	TRBD2	TRBV5-1	TRBJ2-7	CASATSGGEQYF	TGCGCCAGCGCGACTAGCGGGGGCGAGCAGTACTTC
NA	TRBD2	TRBV4-2	TRBJ2-1	CASSQTSGRTNEQFF	TGTGCCAGCAGCCAAACTAGCGGGAGAACAAATGAGCAGTTCTTC
NA	NA	TRBV11-3	TRBJ1-1	CASRGPWNTEAFF	TGTGCCAGCAGAGGGCCTTGGAACACTGAAGCTTTCTTT
few	TRBD2	TRBV5-1	TRBJ2-1	CASSSYSGSSYNEQFF	TGCGCCAGCAGCTCTTATAGCGGGAGCTCCTACAATGAGCAGTTCTTC
NA	NA	TRBV27	TRBJ1-5	CASSPLNRGNQPQHF	TGTGCCAGCAGTCCCTTGAACAGGGGCAATCAGCCCCAGCATTTT
once	NA	TRBV7-2	TRBJ1-4	CASSLAWTETTEKLFF	TGTGCCAGCAGCTTAGCGTGGACAGAGACCACTGAAAAACTGTTTTTT
NA	NA	TRBV5-1	TRBJ2-7	CASNSGAYEQYF	TGCGCCAGCAACTCCGGGGCCTACGAGCAGTACTTC
NA	NA	TRBV11-2	TRBJ1-2	CASSLTRGGLSLDGYTF	TGTGCCAGCAGCTTAACCAGGGGCGGCCTCAGCTTGGATGGCTACACCTTC
NA	NA	TRBV25-1	TRBJ2-5	CASSTSQETQYF	TGTGCCAGCAGTACCTCCCAAGAGACCCAGTACTTC
NA	NA	TRBV6-1	TRBJ1-1	CASKAFEAFF	TGTGCCAGCAAGGCCTTTGAAGCTTTCTTT
NA	NA	TRBV6-5	TRBJ1-2	CASSYGVHYGYTF	TGTGCCAGCAGTTACGGGGTCCACTATGGCTACACCTTC
NA	TRBD1	TRBV27	TRBJ2-7	CASSLQGQGTYEQYF	TGTGCCAGCAGTTTGCAGGGACAGGGGACCTACGAGCAGTACTTC
NA	TRBD2	TRBV6-5	TRBJ2-5	CASMPGGQETQYF	TGTGCCAGCATGCCGGGGGGGCAAGAGACCCAGTACTTC
NA	TRBD1	TRBV14	TRBJ1-5	CASSQDFGTAYNQPQHF	TGTGCCAGCAGCCAAGACTTCGGGACAGCTTACAATCAGCCCCAGCATTTT
NA	TRBD2	TRBV30	TRBJ2-7	CAWTSGSYEQYF	TGTGCCTGGACTAGCGGATCCTACGAGCAGTACTTC
NA	TRBD1	TRBV27	TRBJ1-5	CASRVAGGIQPQHF	TGTGCCAGCAGGGTCGCAGGGGGAATTCAGCCCCAGCATTTT
NA	NA	TRBV7-9	TRBJ1-5	CASSLAENQPQHF	TGTGCCAGCAGCTTAGCAGAGAATCAGCCCCAGCATTTT
NA	NA	TRBV9	TRBJ2-3	CASSPLTVETDTQYF	TGTGCCAGCAGCCCCCTTACGGTGGAAACAGATACGCAGTATTTT
NA	NA	TRBV27	TRBJ1-1	CASSPRGRNTEAFF	TGTGCCAGCAGCCCCAGGGGACGGAACACTGAAGCTTTCTTT
many	TRBD1	TRBV7-2	TRBJ2-7	CASSLGTGTGYDEQYF	TGTGCCAGCAGCTTAGGAACCGGGACAGGGTATGACGAGCAGTACTTC
NA	TRBD2	TRBV27	TRBJ2-7	CATSSGNYEQYF	TGTGCCACCTCAAGCGGGAACTACGAGCAGTACTTC
NA	TRBD2	TRBV27	TRBJ2-3	CASSRTSVYTDTQYF	TGTGCCAGCAGTCGGACTAGCGTTTACACAGATACGCAGTATTTT
NA	TRBD2	TRBV6-4	TRBJ2-1	CASSPSSGRALPNEQFF	TGTGCCAGCAGTCCGTCTAGCGGGAGGGCCCTCCCCAATGAGCAGTTCTTC
NA	TRBD2	TRBV9	TRBJ2-5	CASSVGGVETQYF	TGTGCCAGCAGCGTGGGAGGGGTGGAGACCCAGTACTTC
NA	NA	TRBV6-5	TRBJ1-1	CASSYRPIYDTEAFF	TGTGCCAGCAGTTACCGTCCTATATATGACACTGAAGCTTTCTTT
NA	NA	TRBV5-1	TRBJ2-3	CASSLSTDTQYF	TGCGCCAGCAGCCTAAGCACAGATACGCAGTATTTT
NA	NA	TRBV5-5	TRBJ2-7	CASSLGGLAGTYEQYF	TGTGCCAGCAGCTTGGGCGGCCTAGCAGGCACCTACGAGCAGTACTTC
NA	TRBD2	TRBV15	TRBJ2-5	CATSRDGHSGVKETQYF	TGTGCCACCAGCAGAGATGGTCATAGCGGGGTAAAAGAGACCCAGTACTTC
once	NA	TRBV21-1	TRBJ2-7	CASTPGQGSPYEQYF	TGTGCCAGCACCCCGGGACAGGGAAGTCCCTACGAGCAGTACTTC
NA	NA	TRBV7-9	TRBJ2-7	CASIEGFASYEQYF	TGTGCCAGCATCGAAGGGTTCGCCTCCTACGAGCAGTACTTC
NA	NA	TRBV28	TRBJ1-5	CASRQGRNQPQHF	TGTGCCAGCAGGCAGGGTAGGAATCAGCCCCAGCATTTT
NA	NA	TRBV4-3	TRBJ1-2	CASSQRGLYGYTF	TGCGCCAGCAGCCAACGGGGCCTCTATGGCTACACCTTC
once	NA	TRBV5-1	TRBJ1-1	CASSSTRDQNTEAFF	TGCGCCAGCAGCTCGACGCGAGATCAGAACACTGAAGCTTTCTTT
NA	TRBD2	TRBV7-8	TRBJ2-5	CASSPRLAGMIETQYF	TGTGCCAGCAGCCCACGACTAGCGGGAATGATTGAGACCCAGTACTTC
NA	NA	TRBV12-2	TRBJ2-2	CTNGASGGKRGGELFF	TGTACAAACGGGGCTAGCGGAGGGAAGCGGGGCGGGGAGCTGTTTTTT
NA	NA	TRBV15	TRBJ1-5	CATSTRRGADQPQHF	TGTGCCACCAGCACAAGGCGGGGGGCCGATCAGCCCCAGCATTTT
NA	TRBD2	TRBV19	TRBJ2-7	CASSMRLAGVYEQYF	TGTGCCAGTAGTATGCGGCTAGCGGGAGTCTACGAGCAGTACTTC
NA	TRBD2	TRBV19	TRBJ2-1	CASSILAGGHNEQFF	TGTGCCAGTAGTATACTAGCGGGAGGACACAATGAGCAGTTCTTC
NA	NA	TRBV7-9	TRBJ1-2	CASSPSGGPYYGYTF	TGTGCCAGCAGCCCATCCGGTGGACCCTACTATGGCTACACCTTC